This TCR beta chain is drawn from a study of regulatory dendritic cells for organ transplantation. The germline V gene encodes CDR1 SGHNT and CDR2 YYREEE (reference sequence). V was shortened by 3 bases and J by 4 bases, with 11 bases between the two germline ends. The length of the CDR3 is 14 residues. Profiling relied on immunoSEQ multiplex PCR, and the TCRdb table lists in-frame clones only, not all of them. This sample has 11,000 or so clones, with just over 70% found just once. General study points: Between individuals, the alloreactive memory CD8+ T cell pool differed considerably. The most alloreactive TCR clonotypes were found in resting memory CD8+ cells. Memory T cells were less diverse than naive, with memory CD8+ most oligoclonal.

A word on this clone: The antigen is unknown.

What was sequenced was memory CD8+ T cells from blood. Subset noted: CD45RO+ memory T cells. The clonotype comes from a human donor in good health. J is TRBJ1-3 and V is TRBV5-4, with D tentatively TRBD1 (6 bases). The CDR3, as DNA: TGTGCCAGCAGCTGGGGGCGAGAAGGAAACACCATATATTTT. Amino acids: CASSWGREGNTIYF.